This entry is about one T cell receptor beta chain. Treatment denoted: randomized to nivolumab then ipilimumab (arm A) or the reverse (arm B). V lost 4 bases, J lost 0 bases, and 15 bases stayed unmatched. Germline V gene lookup returns CDR1 SNHLY and CDR2 FYNNEI. This CDR3 has 20 amino acids. The sample comes from a study of sequential checkpoint blockade in melanoma. Assay used: immunoSEQ multiplex PCR; TCRdb lists only in-frame clones, some missing. The sample lists thousands of clones, 48% occurring once. Sequencing was performed on CD8+ T cells sorted from blood (inferred from file names), taken from a patient given nivolumab and ipilimumab in sequence. This chain links TRBV2 with TRBJ1-5, with TRBD1 matching 10 bases. The TCR originated in a human patient with melanoma. Some clones in this sample may be carry-over from other donors' samples. CDR3 loop: CASSGGRGQGGTYSNQPQHF. CDR3 DNA sequence: TGTGCCAGCAGTGGTGGCCGAGGACAGGGGGGAACCTATAGCAATCAGCCCCAGCATTTT.